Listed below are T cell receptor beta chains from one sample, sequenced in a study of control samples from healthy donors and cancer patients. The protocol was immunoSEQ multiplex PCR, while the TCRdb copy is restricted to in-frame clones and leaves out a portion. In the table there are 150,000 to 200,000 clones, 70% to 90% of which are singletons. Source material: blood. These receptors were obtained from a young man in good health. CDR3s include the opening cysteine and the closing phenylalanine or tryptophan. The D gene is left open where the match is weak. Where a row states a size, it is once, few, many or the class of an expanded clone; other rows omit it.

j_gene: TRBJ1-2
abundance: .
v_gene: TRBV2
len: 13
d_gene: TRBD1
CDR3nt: TGTGCCAGCATTGTAGGGACAGGCTATGGCTACACCTTC
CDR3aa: CASIVGTGYGYTF

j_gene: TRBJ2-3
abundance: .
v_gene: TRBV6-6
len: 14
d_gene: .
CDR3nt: TGTGCCAGCAGTTACTCCGACAGCCGGGGGACGCAGTATTTT
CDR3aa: CASSYSDSRGTQYF

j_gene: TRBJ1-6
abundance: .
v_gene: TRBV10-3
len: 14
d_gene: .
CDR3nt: TGTGCCATCAGTGAGTCAGGGGTAAATTCACCCCTCCACTTT
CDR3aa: CAISESGVNSPLHF

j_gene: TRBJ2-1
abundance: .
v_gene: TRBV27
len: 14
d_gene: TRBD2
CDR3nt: TGTGCCAGCAGTCTAGCTTGGCGGGGGAATGAGCAGTTCTTC
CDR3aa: CASSLAWRGNEQFF

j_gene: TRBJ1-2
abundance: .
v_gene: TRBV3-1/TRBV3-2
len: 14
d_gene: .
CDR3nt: TGTGCCAGCAGCCAAGCCAAGGGTTCAGATGGCTACACCTTC
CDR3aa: CASSQAKGSDGYTF

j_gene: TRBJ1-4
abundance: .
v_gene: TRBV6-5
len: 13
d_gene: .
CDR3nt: TGTGCCATCGGACGCCAGCATAATGAAAAACTGTTTTTT
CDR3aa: CAIGRQHNEKLFF

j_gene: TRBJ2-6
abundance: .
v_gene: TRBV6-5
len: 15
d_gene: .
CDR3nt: TGTGCCAGCAGTTACTGGAACTCTGGGGCCAACGTCCTGACTTTC
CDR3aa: CASSYWNSGANVLTF

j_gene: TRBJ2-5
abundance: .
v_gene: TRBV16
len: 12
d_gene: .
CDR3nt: TGTGCCAGCAGTCAATCCGGAGAGACCCAGTACTTC
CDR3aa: CASSQSGETQYF

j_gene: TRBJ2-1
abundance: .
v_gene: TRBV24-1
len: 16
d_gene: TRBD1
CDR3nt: TGTGCCACCAGTGATTCAGGGGGCAGCTCCTACAATGAGCAGTTCTTC
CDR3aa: CATSDSGGSSYNEQFF

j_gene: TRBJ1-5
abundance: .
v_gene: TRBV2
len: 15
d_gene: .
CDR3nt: TGTGCCAGCAGTGGGGGAGGCATAAGCAATCAGCCCCAGCATTTT
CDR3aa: CASSGGGISNQPQHF

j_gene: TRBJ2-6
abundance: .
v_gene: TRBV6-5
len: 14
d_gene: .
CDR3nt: TGTGCCAGCAGTCCCGGGACTCGACATAACGTCCTGACTTTC
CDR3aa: CASSPGTRHNVLTF

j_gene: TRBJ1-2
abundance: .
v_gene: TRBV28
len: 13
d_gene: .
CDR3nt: TGTGCCACCAGATTTGAAGGCTGGGGGGGCTACACCTTC
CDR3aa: CATRFEGWGGYTF

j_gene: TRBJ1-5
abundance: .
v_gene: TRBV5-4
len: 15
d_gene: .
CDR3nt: TGTGCCAGCAGCCTAGATGGGTCGGGTAATCAGCCCCAGCATTTT
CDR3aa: CASSLDGSGNQPQHF

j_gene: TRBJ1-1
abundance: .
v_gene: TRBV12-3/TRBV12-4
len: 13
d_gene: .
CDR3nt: TGTGCCAGCAGTTCAACCTTTCCGACTGAAGCTTTCTTT
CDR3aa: CASSSTFPTEAFF

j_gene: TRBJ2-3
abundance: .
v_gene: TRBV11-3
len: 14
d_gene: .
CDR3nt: TGTGCCAGCAGCTTGGGATCTAGCACAGATACGCAGTATTTT
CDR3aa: CASSLGSSTDTQYF

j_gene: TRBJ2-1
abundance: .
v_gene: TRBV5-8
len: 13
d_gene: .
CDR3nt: TGTGCCAGCAGCACAAGGAAACACAATGAGCAGTTCTTC
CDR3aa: CASSTRKHNEQFF

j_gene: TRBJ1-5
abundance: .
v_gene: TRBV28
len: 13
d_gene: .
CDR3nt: TGTGCCAGCAGCCCGAAGGTCAATCAGCCCCAGCATTTT
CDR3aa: CASSPKVNQPQHF

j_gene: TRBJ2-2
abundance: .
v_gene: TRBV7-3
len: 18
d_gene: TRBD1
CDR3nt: TGTGCCAGCAGCGGCCGGGACAGACTACGTCCTATCACCGGGGAGCTGTTTTTT
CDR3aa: CASSGRDRLRPITGELFF

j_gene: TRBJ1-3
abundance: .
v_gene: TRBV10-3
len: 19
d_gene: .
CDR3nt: TGTGCCATCAGTGAGTACCACAGGGTGATAGCCTTTAGGGGAAACACCATATATTTT
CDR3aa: CAISEYHRVIAFRGNTIYF

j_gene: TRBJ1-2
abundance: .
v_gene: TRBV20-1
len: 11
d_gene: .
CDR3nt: TGCAGTGTGACTCGGGGCTATGGCTACACCTTC
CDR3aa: CSVTRGYGYTF

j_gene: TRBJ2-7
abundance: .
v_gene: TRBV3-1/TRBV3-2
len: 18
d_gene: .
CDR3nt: TGTGCCAGCAGCCAAGTAAACGGGAGACACTGGGGGTCCTACGAGCAGTACTTC
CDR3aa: CASSQVNGRHWGSYEQYF

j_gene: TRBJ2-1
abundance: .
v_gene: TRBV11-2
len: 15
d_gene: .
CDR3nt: TGTGCCAGCAGCTTACAGCCAGGTTTCTACAATGAGCAGTTCTTC
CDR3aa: CASSLQPGFYNEQFF

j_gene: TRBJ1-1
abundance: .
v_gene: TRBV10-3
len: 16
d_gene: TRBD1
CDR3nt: TGTGCCATCAGTGAGTCGAAGGGACAGGGGAAGACTGAAGCTTTCTTT
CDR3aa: CAISESKGQGKTEAFF

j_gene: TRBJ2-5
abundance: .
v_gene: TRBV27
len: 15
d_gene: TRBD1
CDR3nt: TGTGCCAGCAGTGGACAGGGGGTTTGGCAAGAGACCCAGTACTTC
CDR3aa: CASSGQGVWQETQYF

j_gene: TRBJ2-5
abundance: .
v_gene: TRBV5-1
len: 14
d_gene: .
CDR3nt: TGCGCCAGCAGCTTACTAGCCGGGCAAGAGACCCAGTACTTC
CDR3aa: CASSLLAGQETQYF

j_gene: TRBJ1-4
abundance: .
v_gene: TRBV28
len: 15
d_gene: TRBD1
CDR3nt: TGTGCCAGCAGTGTGTCACAGGGGCGGGCTGAAAAACTGTTTTTT
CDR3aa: CASSVSQGRAEKLFF

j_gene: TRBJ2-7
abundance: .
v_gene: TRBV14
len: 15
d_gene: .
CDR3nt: TGTGCCAGCAGCCAAGATTGGGAACTGGACTACGAGCAGTACTTC
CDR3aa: CASSQDWELDYEQYF

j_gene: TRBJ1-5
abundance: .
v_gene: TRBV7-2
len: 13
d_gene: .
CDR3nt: TGTGCCAGCAGTTATTATAGCAGTCAGCCCCAGCATTTT
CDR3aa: CASSYYSSQPQHF

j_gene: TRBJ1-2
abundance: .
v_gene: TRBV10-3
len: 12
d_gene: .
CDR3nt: TGTGCCATCAGTGAGTCGACGGATGGCTACACCTTC
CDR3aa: CAISESTDGYTF

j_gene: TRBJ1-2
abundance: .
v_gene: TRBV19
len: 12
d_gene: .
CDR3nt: TGTGCCAGTACTGGGGAGGGGTATGGCTACACCTTC
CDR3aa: CASTGEGYGYTF

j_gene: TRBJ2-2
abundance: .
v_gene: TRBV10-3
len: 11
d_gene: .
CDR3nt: TGTGCCATCAGTCGGGCCGGGGAGCTGTTTTTT
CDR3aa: CAISRAGELFF

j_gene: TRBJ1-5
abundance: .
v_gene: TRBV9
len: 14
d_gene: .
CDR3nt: TGTGCCAGCAGCCTTGGGCAGGGCTATCAGCCCCAGCATTTT
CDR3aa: CASSLGQGYQPQHF

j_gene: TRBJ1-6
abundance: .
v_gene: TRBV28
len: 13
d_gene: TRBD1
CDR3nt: TGTGCCAGCACCGGGACAGCCTTTCCACCCCTCCACTTT
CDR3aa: CASTGTAFPPLHF

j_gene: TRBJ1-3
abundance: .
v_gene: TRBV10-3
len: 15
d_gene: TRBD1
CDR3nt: TGTGCCATCAGTAAGACAGGGGAAGGGGGAAACACCATATATTTT
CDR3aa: CAISKTGEGGNTIYF

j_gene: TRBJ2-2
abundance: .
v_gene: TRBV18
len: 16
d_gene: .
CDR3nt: TGTGCCAGCTCACCTTTCGCAGGGGAGAACACCGGGGAGCTGTTTTTT
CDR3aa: CASSPFAGENTGELFF

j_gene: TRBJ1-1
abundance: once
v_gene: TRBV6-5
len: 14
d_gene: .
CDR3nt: TGTGCCAGCAGTTTAAGCCCGGGGAGGGCTGAAGCTTTCTTT
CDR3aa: CASSLSPGRAEAFF

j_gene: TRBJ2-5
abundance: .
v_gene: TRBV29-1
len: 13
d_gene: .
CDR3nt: TGCAGCGTTTACCTGCCCTTCCAAGAGACCCAGTACTTC
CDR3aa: CSVYLPFQETQYF

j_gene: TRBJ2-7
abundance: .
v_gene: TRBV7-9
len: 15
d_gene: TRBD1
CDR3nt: TGTGCCAGCAGCCAGGGACAGGGGAGCATCTACGAGCAGTACTTC
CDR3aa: CASSQGQGSIYEQYF

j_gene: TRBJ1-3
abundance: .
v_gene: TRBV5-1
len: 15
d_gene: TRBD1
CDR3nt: TGCGCCAGCAGCTTGAGAGGGGGCGGCGAAAACACCATATATTTT
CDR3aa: CASSLRGGGENTIYF

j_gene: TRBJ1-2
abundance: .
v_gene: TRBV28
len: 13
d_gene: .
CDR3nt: TGTGCCAGCAGCACGCCCGGACTCTATGGCTACACCTTC
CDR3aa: CASSTPGLYGYTF

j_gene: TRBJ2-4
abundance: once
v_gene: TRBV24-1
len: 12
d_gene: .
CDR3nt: TGTGCCACCACCGACTCGGAGAACATTCAGTACTTC
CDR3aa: CATTDSENIQYF